The T cell receptor (beta chain) described here comes from a study of OX40 agonist ivuxolimab in advanced cancers. The repertoire was sequenced with immunoSEQ multiplex PCR; TCRdb's copy has only in-frame clones and lacks some. The table records roughly 22,000 clones, less than 90% of them present only once. This material consisted of CD4+ or CD8+ T cells sorted from blood, taken in a trial of the OX40 agonist ivuxolimab. This TCR was sampled from an adult with an advanced solid tumor such as melanoma, head and neck, liver or kidney cancer.

The DNA for the CDR3 is TGTGCCAGCAGCCAAACCACGGACAGGACCCACTATGGCTACACCTTC. Its protein is CASSQTTDRTHYGYTF. The rearrangement links TRBV5-8 to TRBJ1-2; the match to TRBD1 covers 7 bases. With 4 bases clipped from V and 3 bases from J, the junction kept 12 bases outside the gene matches. In germline, CDR1 is SGHTS, CDR2 YDEGEE. CDR3 length: 16 amino acids.